The 24 T cell receptor beta chains below come from one sample, sequenced in a study of CD8 T cells in Susac syndrome. With random hexamers, roughly 0.45 to 1 ug RNA was reverse transcribed. TCRdb used MiXCR to reprocess the immunoSEQ multiplex PCR reads, holding one entry per CDR3 protein. The sample contains over 100,000 distinct CDR3 sequences, around nine tenths of which appear only once. The sequenced sample was CD4+ T cells from PBMCs. These receptors all stem from a human donor in good health.

This clonotype was observed a few times. The V call is TRBV11-3, the J call TRBJ2-1; D uncertain. The CDR3 has 12 residues. CDR1 and CDR2 from the germline V gene are SGHNT and YENEEA. The V end lost 1 base, the J end lost 5 bases, and 3 bases lay between the germline ends. The CDR3 region has the DNA TGTGCCAGCAGCTTAGCGGACAATGAGCAGTTCTTC. Amino acids: CASSLADNEQFF. The full variable domain, its missing parts supplied by reference TRBV11-3 and TRBJ2-1, is EAGVVQSPRYKIIEKKQPVAFWCNPISGHNTLYWYLQNLGQGPELLIRYENEEAVDDSQLPKDRFSAERLKGVDSTLKIQPAELGDSAVYLCASSLADNEQFFGPGTRLTVL.

The V and J genes are TRBV29-1 and TRBJ1-1; 9 positions match TRBD1. The CDR3 runs 16 residues. Germline lookup yields CDR1 SQVTM and CDR2 ANQGSEA. The junction had 12 bases not matched to a gene; V was cut back by 6 bases and J by 1 base. In DNA, the CDR3 is TGCAGCGTGGTGGACAGGGGACTCTCGTCGAACACTGAAGCTTTCTTT. This translates into CSVVDRGLSSNTEAFF. The full variable domain, rest sourced from reference TRBV29-1 and TRBJ1-1, is SAVISQKPSRDICQRGTSLTIQCQVDSQVTMMFWYRQQPGQSLTLIATANQGSEATYESGFVIDKFPISRPNLTFSTLTVSNMSPEDSSIYLCSVVDRGLSSNTEAFFGQGTRLTVV.

The V gene is TRBV7-9, the J gene TRBJ1-6; D gene uncertain. Germline CDR1 and CDR2: SEHNR and FQNEAQ (reference sequence). The CDR3 has 15 residues. The V gene lost 3 bases and the J gene lost 7 bases, with 13 bases spanning the gap. CDR3 amino acids: CASSLLGLENSPLHF. In DNA form, the CDR3 reads TGTGCCAGCAGCTTGCTCGGCTTGGAGAATTCACCCCTCCACTTT.

The CDR3 sequence: CASRAASGGYNEQFF. CDR3 DNA sequence: TGTGCCAGCAGGGCAGCTAGCGGGGGGTACAATGAGCAGTTCTTC. This chain connects TRBV2 to TRBJ2-1; 11 bases agree with TRBD2. Germline V gene lookup returns CDR1 SNHLY and CDR2 FYNNEI. V shed 6 bases and J 4 bases; nucleotides not matched to a gene: 5. The CDR3 spans 15 residues.

The CDR3 DNA follows: TGCAGCGTAAGACAGGGTGTGGGAAATGAAAAACTGTTTTTT. This gives the protein CSVRQGVGNEKLFF. The chain uses TRBV29-1 and TRBJ1-4, with TRBD1 identical over 7 bases. The ends lost 6 bases at V and 5 bases at J; junction bases unmatched: 9. The V gene's germline CDR1 is SQVTM and CDR2 ANQGSEA. The CDR3 has 14 residues.

The J gene is TRBJ2-1, the V gene TRBV20-1; D possibly uses TRBD1 or TRBD2 (5 bases each). The V end was cut by 0 bases, the J end by 0 bases, with 12 bases between. Germline V gene lookup returns CDR1 DFQATT and CDR2 SNEGSKA (reference sequence). The CDR3 consists of 16 residues. CDR3 sequence (DNA): TGCAGTGCTAGAGATCGAATGAGGGGCTCCTACAATGAGCAGTTCTTC. This gives the protein CSARDRMRGSYNEQFF.

This clonotype was observed a single time. The V call is TRBV5-6, the J call TRBJ2-2, with no clear D. V was clipped by 2 bases and J by 1 base, with 6 bases between them. CDR3 length: 14 residues. In germline, CDR1 is SGHDT, CDR2 YYEEEE. The CDR3 sequence: CASSFPQNTGELFF. The CDR3, as DNA: TGTGCCAGCAGCTTTCCCCAGAACACCGGGGAGCTGTTTTTT.

This clonotype was counted a single time. The chain has TRBV5-1 and TRBJ2-3; 8 bases fit TRBD1. The junction had 7 bases not matched to a gene; V was cut back by 4 bases and J by 3 bases. The CDR3 consists of 15 residues. Germline CDR1 reads SGHRS; CDR2 reads YFSETQ. CDR3 nucleotides: TGCGCCAGCAGCGCGGGACAGGAGAGAACAGATACGCAGTATTTT. Protein: CASSAGQERTDTQYF.

This clonotype was observed a single time. The chain employs TRBV7-9 and TRBJ2-2, with 8 bases fitting TRBD2. CDR1 and CDR2 from the germline V gene are SEHNR and FQNEAQ (reference sequence). The CDR3 contains 16 residues. V lost 4 bases, J lost 5 bases, and 9 bases stayed unmatched. DNA for the CDR3: TGTGCCAGCAGCTCCCAGAGCGGGGGAAAGACCGGGGAGCTGTTTTTT. This codes for CASSSQSGGKTGELFF.

This clonotype has only a few counts. The V and J genes are TRBV28 and TRBJ1-2; 7 bases match TRBD1. The V and J ends lost 4 bases and 5 bases, in that order; junction bases with no gene match: 4. The germline gives CDR1 MDHEN, CDR2 SYDVKM. The CDR3 contains 13 residues. The CDR3 spells CASSSGQPYGYTF. The CDR3 nucleotides read TGTGCCAGCAGTTCGGGACAGCCGTATGGCTACACCTTC.

The chain joins TRBV18 to TRBJ1-2; D not resolved. CDR3 length: 15 amino acids. The germline CDR1 and CDR2 sequences are KGHSH and LQKENI. V lost 3 bases and J lost 9, with 20 bases in between. CDR3 sequence (DNA): TGTGCCAGCTCACCCCTACCACCTTCCGAGAGAAGCTACACCTTC. This encodes CASSPLPPSERSYTF.

J is TRBJ2-1 and V is TRBV28, with 7 bases matching TRBD2. In germline, CDR1 is MDHEN, CDR2 SYDVKM. V trimming: 2 bases; J trimming: 8 bases; junction bases outside the gene matches: 9. The CDR3 is 15 residues long. The CDR3 protein is CASSLVMGGAHEQFF. The CDR3 coding sequence is TGTGCCAGCAGTTTAGTAATGGGAGGGGCCCATGAGCAGTTCTTC.

The V gene is TRBV5-1, the J gene TRBJ2-1, with a weak D call TRBD2 (6 bases). The length of the CDR3 is 15 residues. Germline V gene lookup returns CDR1 SGHRS and CDR2 YFSETQ. V lost 6 bases to trimming and J lost 6 bases, with 19 bases between them. CDR3 bases: TGCGCCAGCACCCCCGGGACTCTGTCATCCAATGAGCAGTTCTTC. This encodes CASTPGTLSSNEQFF.

The chain recombines TRBV12-3 or TRBV12-4 with TRBJ2-7, with D possibly TRBD2 on 6 matching bases. V was pared by 5 bases and J by 3 bases, with 17 bases between. There are 15 residues in the CDR3. The CDR3 DNA is TGTGCCAGCAGTCAAAGGACGGGAGTCGTCTACGAGCAGTACTTC. Encoded protein: CASSQRTGVVYEQYF.

The chain carries TRBV27 and TRBJ2-5, with 11 bases aligning to TRBD2. Germline V gene lookup returns CDR1 MNHEY and CDR2 SMNVEV (reference sequence). The ends lost 5 bases at V and 0 bases at J; junction bases unmatched: 11. The CDR3 spans 18 residues. This CDR3 is CASSLFGLAGGNQETQYF. The CDR3 DNA sequence: TGTGCCAGCAGTCTTTTCGGTCTAGCGGGAGGTAACCAAGAGACCCAGTACTTC.

This chain uses TRBV7-9 with TRBJ1-4; TRBD1 agrees at 7 bases. CDR1 and CDR2 from the germline V gene are SEHNR and FQNEAQ (reference sequence). The ends lost 3 bases at V and 6 bases at J; junction bases unmatched: 7. The CDR3 runs 15 residues. CDR3 protein: CASSLGTDAYEKLFF. The CDR3 coding sequence is TGTGCCAGCAGCTTGGGGACAGACGCCTATGAAAAACTGTTTTTT.

The rearrangement uses TRBV20-1 and TRBJ2-2; no clear D. Deletions cut 5 bases from V and 5 bases from J, with 15 bases between. The CDR3 has 14 residues. The germline V gene has CDR1 DFQATT and CDR2 SNEGSKA (reference sequence). CDR3 coding DNA: TGCAGTGCTCCACGAATGACGGAGACCGGGGAGCTGTTTTTT. It codes for CSAPRMTETGELFF.

The chain uses TRBV7-9 and TRBJ1-5, with D possibly TRBD1 on 5 matching bases. This CDR3 has 16 residues. V was clipped by 0 bases and J by 0 bases, with 9 bases between them. Germline loops: CDR1 SEHNR, CDR2 FQNEAQ (reference sequence). The CDR3 coding sequence is TGTGCCAGCAGCTTAGCCGGGGCGGGTAGCAATCAGCCCCAGCATTTT. It yields the protein CASSLAGAGSNQPQHF.

The chain has TRBV5-1 and TRBJ1-1; tentatively, D is TRBD1 (6 bases). V dropped 3 bases and J dropped 5 bases, with 11 bases sitting between them. The germline V gene encodes CDR1 SGHRS and CDR2 YFSETQ. The CDR3 is made up of 13 amino acids. DNA of the CDR3: TGCGCCAGCAGCTATACAGGGACTACTGAAGCTTTCTTT. This sequence encodes CASSYTGTTEAFF.

The V call is TRBV7-2, the J call TRBJ2-7; D gene uncertain. With 6 bases removed from V and 5 bases from J, the gap between germline ends came to 14 bases. There are 13 residues in the CDR3. Germline assignment: CDR1 SGHTA and CDR2 FQGNSA. The CDR3 bases are TGTGCCAGCAGTCTCAAGGGTGGCGACGAGCAGTACTTC. Translation: CASSLKGGDEQYF.

The V gene is TRBV3-1, the J gene TRBJ2-1, with 8 positions matching TRBD2. The CDR3 totals 15 residues. CDR1 LGHDT and CDR2 YNNKEL come from the germline V gene (reference sequence). V gave up 1 base and J gave up 7 bases; unmatched junction bases: 6. The CDR3 sequence is CASSQAGGGWNEQFF. For the CDR3, the DNA is TGTGCCAGCAGCCAAGCGGGCGGGGGGTGGAATGAGCAGTTCTTC.

The J gene is TRBJ2-7, the V gene TRBV14, with D maybe TRBD1 (5 bases). The V end lost 1 base, the J end lost 6 bases, and 10 bases lay between the germline ends. The V gene's germline CDR1 is SGHDN and CDR2 FVKESK. This CDR3 has 13 amino acids. The DNA for the CDR3 is TGTGCCAGCAGCCAAGGATCAGGGTTCGAGCAGTACTTC. Residues: CASSQGSGFEQYF.

The gene calls are TRBV4-2 and TRBJ2-3; D unclear. CDR3 length: 13 amino acids. With 0 bases removed from V and 4 bases from J, the gap between germline ends came to 5 bases. CDR1 is LGHNA and CDR2 is YNFKEQ in the germline V gene. The CDR3 reads CASSQDIADTQYF. The CDR3 nucleotides read TGTGCCAGCAGCCAAGATATCGCAGATACGCAGTATTTT.

CDR3 region: CASSAGQSSYNEQFF. The CDR3 DNA sequence: TGCGCCAGCAGCGCGGGACAGTCCTCCTACAATGAGCAGTTCTTC. The rearrangement uses TRBV5-1 and TRBJ2-1; a weak D match, TRBD1 (7 bases). The CDR3 consists of 15 residues. V lost 4 bases and J lost 0, with 11 bases in between. Germline CDR1 is SGHRS and CDR2 is YFSETQ.